This passage covers 29 T cell receptor beta chains from one sample sequenced in a study of OX40 agonist ivuxolimab in advanced cancers. Profiling relied on immunoSEQ multiplex PCR, and the TCRdb table lists in-frame clones only, not all of them. The sample lists fewer than 100,000 clones; about 86% were seen once. This specimen was CD4+ or CD8+ T cells sorted from blood, taken in a trial of the OX40 agonist ivuxolimab. Receptor source: an adult with an advanced solid tumor such as melanoma, head and neck, liver or kidney cancer.

The chain has TRBV19 and TRBJ1-4; the D is unclear. Germline values: CDR1 LNHDA, CDR2 SQIVND (reference sequence). Trimming stripped 6 bases from V and 8 bases from J, with 16 bases between. The CDR3 is 14 residues long. CDR3 region: CASRRNGVGEKLFF. CDR3 DNA: TGTGCCAGTAGAAGGAACGGCGTAGGCGAAAAACTGTTTTTT.

The V gene is TRBV28, the J gene TRBJ2-3; 7 bases fit TRBD2. The J segment lost 10 bases and the V segment lost 5 bases, leaving 9 bases of the junction unmatched. Germline V CDR1 and CDR2: MDHEN, SYDVKM. This CDR3 has 13 amino acids. CDR3 sequence (DNA): TGTGCCAGCAGTCCCCTGACTAGCCCACCGCAGTATTTT. It codes for CASSPLTSPPQYF.

The chain links TRBV6-5 to TRBJ1-6, with D unresolved. Germline V gene sequence: CDR1 MNHEY, CDR2 SVGAGI. Trimming left V 2 bases short and J 9 bases short, with 14 bases between. CDR3 length: 15 amino acids. The CDR3 sequence is CASSYGRVGRSPLHF. In DNA form, the CDR3 reads TGTGCCAGCAGTTACGGGAGGGTCGGTCGTTCACCCCTCCACTTT.

The chain employs TRBV29-1 and TRBJ2-3, with D possibly TRBD2 on 5 matching bases. V gave up 3 bases and J gave up 0 bases, with 10 bases separating them. The CDR3 length is 14 residues. CDR1 is SQVTM, CDR2 ANQGSEA, per germline. The CDR3 DNA reads as TGCAGCGTTGACCCCGGGATCAGCACAGATACGCAGTATTTT. Amino acids: CSVDPGISTDTQYF.

The gene calls are TRBV6-1 and TRBJ2-7, with D maybe TRBD2 (7 bases). With 5 bases removed from V and 10 bases from J, the gap between germline ends came to 12 bases. The CDR3 consists of 11 residues. Germline values: CDR1 MNHNS, CDR2 SASEGT. Written as DNA, the CDR3 is TGTGCCAGCAGTTACGGGGGGCTCCAGTACTTC. This codes for CASSYGGLQYF.

The CDR3 reads CASSSSTGALYNEQFF. As DNA, the CDR3 is TGTGCCAGCAGTTCAAGCACAGGGGCTCTGTACAATGAGCAGTTCTTC. The chain employs TRBV28 and TRBJ2-1; TRBD1 agrees at 7 bases. Germline V gene data show CDR1 as MDHEN and CDR2 as SYDVKM. V lost 4 bases to trimming and J lost 4 bases; unmatched junction nucleotides: 10. The CDR3 has 16 residues.

The rearrangement uses TRBV6-1 and TRBJ2-7; D perhaps matches TRBD1 (6 bases). CDR3 length: 14 residues. Germline V lookup: CDR1 MNHNS, CDR2 SASEGT. The CDR3 loop is CASESGVSSYEQYF. The DNA of the CDR3 is TGTGCATCCGAGTCAGGGGTAAGCTCCTACGAGCAGTACTTC.

The chain recombines TRBV11-3 with TRBJ2-1, with 7 nucleotides matching TRBD2. The J segment lost 9 bases and the V segment lost 1 base, leaving 9 bases of the junction unmatched. There are 15 residues in the CDR3. Germline CDR1 SGHNT, CDR2 YENEEA. CDR3 sequence reads: CASSLGVGLVSEQFF. The CDR3 bases are TGTGCCAGCAGCTTAGGGGTCGGACTAGTTAGTGAGCAGTTCTTC.

The chain has TRBV19 and TRBJ1-1; 7 nucleotides match TRBD1. The germline V gene encodes CDR1 LNHDA and CDR2 SQIVND (reference sequence). CDR3 length: 14 amino acids. V gave up 3 bases and J gave up 4 bases; unmatched junction bases: 5. The CDR3 loop reads CASSIQPGGTEAFF. The CDR3 nucleotides read TGTGCCAGTAGTATTCAACCAGGGGGCACTGAAGCTTTCTTT.

The rearrangement joins TRBV4-2 to TRBJ1-1; D call uncertain. Trimming pared 5 bases from V and 1 base from J, leaving 14 bases between. CDR1 is LGHNA, CDR2 YNFKEQ, per germline. The CDR3 has 15 residues. The CDR3 is CASSTHALENTEAFF. The CDR3 coding sequence is TGTGCCAGCAGCACTCATGCATTGGAGAACACTGAAGCTTTCTTT.

This sequence joins TRBV7-3 and TRBJ2-3; D uncertain. This CDR3 is 12 amino acids long. V was cut by 5 bases and J by 4 bases, with 7 bases left in between. CDR1 is SGHTA, CDR2 FQGTGA, per germline. CDR3 bases: TGTGCCAGCAGCCCCTCCTCAGATACGCAGTATTTT. Its protein product is CASSPSSDTQYF.

The chain carries TRBV6-1 and TRBJ1-1; tentatively, D is TRBD1 (5 bases). Trimming removed 1 base at V and 1 base at J, with 10 bases between. Per the germline V gene, CDR1 is MNHNS and CDR2 is SASEGT. The CDR3 is 15 residues long. The CDR3 sequence is CASSEEAGWNTEAFF. The CDR3 region has the DNA TGTGCCAGCAGTGAAGAGGCAGGGTGGAACACTGAAGCTTTCTTT.

The CDR3 region is CASSKQGTALSYEQYF. The CDR3 nucleotides are TGTGCCAGTAGTAAGCAAGGGACCGCCCTCTCCTACGAGCAGTACTTC. The V and J genes are TRBV19 and TRBJ2-7; D may be TRBD1 or TRBD2 (5 bases each). The V and J ends lost 4 bases and 0 bases respectively, with 16 bases between them. From germline, CDR1 is LNHDA and CDR2 SQIVND (reference sequence). This CDR3 region has 16 residues. The full variable domain, completed using reference TRBV19 and TRBJ2-7, is DGGITQSPKYLFRKEGQNVTLSCEQNLNHDAMYWYRQDPGQGLRLIYYSQIVNDFQKGDIAEGYSVSREKKESFPLTVTSAQKNPTAFYLCASSKQGTALSYEQYFGPGTRLTVT.

The chain combines TRBV5-1 with TRBJ1-1; D is undetermined. The CDR3 has 14 residues. Germline V lookup: CDR1 SGHRS, CDR2 YFSETQ. V was cut by 0 bases and J by 0 bases, with 6 bases left in between. This CDR3 reads CASSLVDLNTEAFF. In DNA, the CDR3 is TGCGCCAGCAGCTTGGTAGATCTGAACACTGAAGCTTTCTTT.

The V call is TRBV29-1, the J call TRBJ2-6, with 8 bases lining up with TRBD1. Germline V CDR1 and CDR2: SQVTM, ANQGSEA. The CDR3 is 18 amino acids. Unmatched junction bases numbered 11, after V lost 3 bases and J lost 1 base. The CDR3 sequence: CSVEVYGTGQSGANVLTF. CDR3 in DNA: TGCAGCGTTGAGGTATACGGGACAGGTCAGTCTGGGGCCAACGTCCTGACTTTC.

The CDR3, as DNA: TGTGCCAGCAGCTTCTCTCAGGGATCTTGGGGCTACACCTTC. It translates to CASSFSQGSWGYTF. The rearrangement uses TRBV7-9 and TRBJ1-2, with D maybe TRBD1 (5 bases). Trimming stripped 3 bases from V and 8 bases from J, with 16 bases between. The germline V gene encodes CDR1 SEHNR and CDR2 FQNEAQ (reference sequence). The CDR3 loop spans 14 amino acids.

The chain joins TRBV18 to TRBJ2-7; a possible D gene is TRBD1 (6 bases). The CDR3 contains 14 residues. V gave up 6 bases and J gave up 6 bases, with 18 bases separating them. CDR1 KGHSH and CDR2 LQKENI come from the germline V gene. In DNA, the CDR3 is TGTGCCAGCTCTCGGGACATTGGGTCGTCCGAGCAGTACTTC. Translating gives CASSRDIGSSEQYF.

The V gene is TRBV28, the J gene TRBJ2-2, with 7 bases fitting TRBD1. The trim removed 7 bases at V and 6 bases at J, leaving 2 bases unmatched. Germline CDR1 MDHEN, CDR2 SYDVKM. The CDR3 is 12 amino acids. In nucleotides, the CDR3 is TGTGCCAGCACAGGGGGACCCGGGGAGCTGTTTTTT. It codes for CASTGGPGELFF.

J is TRBJ2-7 and V is TRBV9, with D perhaps matching TRBD2 (6 bases). The CDR3 is made up of 14 amino acids. In germline, CDR1 is SGDLS, CDR2 YYNGEE. V dropped 3 bases and J dropped 6 bases, with 16 bases sitting between them. CDR3 loop: CASSEGRPGGEQYF. The DNA for the CDR3 is TGTGCCAGCAGCGAGGGGAGGCCCGGGGGCGAGCAGTACTTC.

This rearrangement joins TRBV9 to TRBJ2-7; the match to TRBD1 covers 7 bases. Germline values: CDR1 SGDLS, CDR2 YYNGEE. Germline trimming cut 3 bases from V and 4 bases from J; bases unmatched to any gene: 4. CDR3 length: 13 amino acids. The CDR3 region is CASSEGAKYEQYF. The CDR3 DNA sequence: TGTGCCAGCAGCGAGGGGGCCAAGTACGAGCAGTACTTC.

The J gene is TRBJ2-5, the V gene TRBV28; possible D gene TRBD1, 8 bases. V was cut by 5 bases and J by 5 bases, with 12 bases left in between. Germline V lookup: CDR1 MDHEN, CDR2 SYDVKM. This CDR3 has 13 residues. The DNA for the CDR3 is TGTGCCAGCAGTCTACAGGGGGGGGAGACCCAGTACTTC. It codes for CASSLQGGETQYF.

The chain recombines TRBV5-1 with TRBJ2-1, with 10 nucleotides matching TRBD2. Germline CDR1 is SGHRS and CDR2 is YFSETQ. The V gene end was trimmed by 4 bases and the J gene end by 6 bases; junction bases not matched to a gene: 25. The CDR3 has 21 amino acids. This CDR3 is CASSPGLSGLAVVVRGNEQFF. The CDR3 region has the DNA TGCGCCAGCAGCCCGGGTTTGTCTGGACTAGCGGTCGTCGTACGGGGCAATGAGCAGTTCTTC.

The genes are TRBV28 and TRBJ2-7, with unresolved D. V dropped 3 bases and J dropped 2 bases, with 20 bases sitting between them. CDR3 length equals 17 residues. From germline, CDR1 is MDHEN and CDR2 SYDVKM. The CDR3 region has the DNA TGTGCCAGCAGTTTTACGACCAGACATCTAGGGACCTACGAGCAGTACTTC. Amino acids: CASSFTTRHLGTYEQYF.

With respect to this clone: The junction departs from germline at one end; a sequencing error may be responsible. CDR3 in amino acids: CASSSTGELFF. CDR3 DNA: TGTGCCAGCAGCAGCACCGGAGAGCTGTTTTTT. The chain couples TRBV7-6 to TRBJ2-2; no clear D gene. Germline V gene lookup returns CDR1 SGHVS and CDR2 FNYEAQ. The CDR3 length is 11 residues.

The CDR3 sequence is CASSLNGDTQYF. CDR3 bases: TGTGCCAGCAGCTTAAACGGAGATACGCAGTATTTT. This chain joins TRBV7-3 and TRBJ2-3; D is unclear. The CDR3 is made up of 12 amino acids. In germline, CDR1 is SGHTA, CDR2 FQGTGA. V lost 1 base to trimming and J lost 5 bases, with 4 bases between them. The whole variable domain, filled in from reference TRBV7-3 and TRBJ2-3, reads GAGVSQTPSNKVTEKGKYVELRCDPISGHTALYWYRQSLGQGPEFLIYFQGTGAADDSGLPNDRFFAVRPEGSVSTLKIQRTERGDSAVYLCASSLNGDTQYFGPGTRLTVL.

The chain uses TRBV28 and TRBJ2-3; 7 positions agree with TRBD2. The V segment lost 5 bases and the J segment 8 bases; nucleotides outside the gene matches: 10. Germline lookup yields CDR1 MDHEN and CDR2 SYDVKM. This CDR3 comprises 14 residues. The CDR3 DNA sequence: TGTGCCAGCAGTGACACCCCGGAGCGGGGTACGCAGTATTTT. Amino acid sequence: CASSDTPERGTQYF.

The chain couples TRBV19 to TRBJ1-2; perhaps TRBD1 as D (6 bases). The CDR3 consists of 15 residues. Germline V lookup: CDR1 LNHDA, CDR2 SQIVND (reference sequence). V lost 3 bases to trimming and J lost 4 bases, with 15 bases between them. The CDR3 DNA reads TGTGCCAGTAGTATTACCGGACAGATCCCCTATGGCTACACCTTC. Residues: CASSITGQIPYGYTF. The whole variable domain, remainder taken from reference TRBV19 and TRBJ1-2, is DGGITQSPKYLFRKEGQNVTLSCEQNLNHDAMYWYRQDPGQGLRLIYYSQIVNDFQKGDIAEGYSVSREKKESFPLTVTSAQKNPTAFYLCASSITGQIPYGYTFGSGTRLTVV.

The chain joins TRBV19 to TRBJ2-7; 11 bases align to TRBD1. The CDR3 totals 14 residues. Trimming cost V 7 bases and J 2 bases; bases outside gene matches: 4. Germline-derived CDR1 and CDR2 are LNHDA and SQIVND (reference sequence). Here the CDR3 reads CASTRTGGAYEQYF. The DNA for the CDR3 is TGTGCCAGTACCCGGACAGGGGGCGCCTACGAGCAGTACTTC.

This clone was found a few times. The rearrangement joins TRBV9 to TRBJ2-7; possibly TRBD2 for D (5 bases). The CDR3 loop spans 15 amino acids. Germline V CDR1 and CDR2: SGDLS, YYNGEE. V lost 0 bases and J lost 5, with 15 bases in between. CDR3 bases: TGTGCCAGCAGCGTAGACCTAGCTGGGATAGACGAGCAGTACTTC. It is translated as CASSVDLAGIDEQYF.